These T cell receptor beta chains were read from a single sample in a study of a mutant IDH1 vaccine in newly diagnosed glioma. Their recognized antigens are unknown. The repertoire was sequenced with immunoSEQ multiplex PCR; TCRdb's copy has only in-frame clones and lacks some. Here the sample spans about 31,000 clones, 75% to 95% being singletons. The sample here was PBMCs, taken from a glioma patient whose treatment included an IDH1 peptide vaccine. The receptors shown here come from a woman between 40 and 55 years old with glioma. Each CDR3 is given with its conserved first and last residue. Each record gives: D gene, J gene, clone size, V gene, CDR3 DNA, CDR3 protein. D genes are given only for firm matches. Clone size, where shown, is once, few, many, or a class for clones that have expanded.

d_gene: TRBD1
j_gene: TRBJ1-2
abundance: .
v_gene: TRBV7-2
CDR3nt: TGTGCCAGCAGCTTAAGGGCGGGACAGGGGGATGGCTACACCTTC
CDR3aa: CASSLRAGQGDGYTF

d_gene: .
j_gene: TRBJ1-1
abundance: .
v_gene: TRBV9
CDR3nt: TGTGCCAGCAGCGGTCTTGGGACTGAAGCTTTCTTT
CDR3aa: CASSGLGTEAFF

d_gene: .
j_gene: TRBJ1-1
abundance: once
v_gene: TRBV6-1
CDR3nt: TGTGCCAGCAGCGAAGATGGGGACACTGAAGCTTTCTTT
CDR3aa: CASSEDGDTEAFF

d_gene: TRBD1
j_gene: TRBJ1-1
abundance: .
v_gene: TRBV6-6
CDR3nt: TGTGCCAGCAGTTATTCCACAGGGGTAGCTTTCTTT
CDR3aa: CASSYSTGVAFF

d_gene: .
j_gene: TRBJ2-3
abundance: .
v_gene: TRBV5-1
CDR3nt: TGCGCCAGCAGCTTACAGGGTTCCTACACAGATACGCAGTATTTT
CDR3aa: CASSLQGSYTDTQYF

d_gene: .
j_gene: TRBJ2-2
abundance: .
v_gene: TRBV19
CDR3nt: TGTGCCAGTAGTCAGTTGAACACCGGGGAGCTGTTTTTT
CDR3aa: CASSQLNTGELFF

d_gene: .
j_gene: TRBJ2-7
abundance: .
v_gene: TRBV18
CDR3nt: TGTGCCAGCTCGTCCGGGGCTTTTTCCTACGAGCAGTACTTC
CDR3aa: CASSSGAFSYEQYF

d_gene: .
j_gene: TRBJ2-7
abundance: few
v_gene: TRBV11-2
CDR3nt: TGTGCCAGCAGCTTACATTTCCCGAGGACGGCAAAAAGCTCCTACGAGCAGTACTTC
CDR3aa: CASSLHFPRTAKSSYEQYF

d_gene: .
j_gene: TRBJ2-7
abundance: .
v_gene: TRBV4-1
CDR3nt: TGCGCCAGCAGCCCCGGACAGTGGGTCGACGAGCAGTACTTC
CDR3aa: CASSPGQWVDEQYF

d_gene: .
j_gene: TRBJ2-3
abundance: .
v_gene: TRBV5-1
CDR3nt: TGCGCCAGCAGCTCCGTGGGTCCAGATACGCAGTATTTT
CDR3aa: CASSSVGPDTQYF

d_gene: TRBD1
j_gene: TRBJ2-3
abundance: .
v_gene: TRBV15
CDR3nt: TGTGCCACCAGCAGAGATAGGGGACAGGCGGCAGATACGCAGTATTTT
CDR3aa: CATSRDRGQAADTQYF

d_gene: .
j_gene: TRBJ1-1
abundance: .
v_gene: TRBV5-8
CDR3nt: TGTGCCAGCAGCTTGCGGTGGCGGGACAACACTGAAGCTTTCTTT
CDR3aa: CASSLRWRDNTEAFF

d_gene: .
j_gene: TRBJ1-5
abundance: .
v_gene: TRBV2
CDR3nt: TGTGCCAGCAGGTCCCAGGGGCAGAATCAGCCCCAGCATTTT
CDR3aa: CASRSQGQNQPQHF